This T cell receptor (beta chain) was retrieved from a study of cytomegalovirus exposure and HLA in healthy donors. Germline assignment: CDR1 SGHVS and CDR2 FQNEAQ. V shed 3 bases, J shed 4 bases, and the junction held 5 bases outside the gene matches. The CDR3 has 14 amino acids. The PCR used 60 Vbeta and 13 Jbeta primers. Clones were sequenced by immunoSEQ multiplex PCR, and TCRdb holds only the in-frame ones, with some missing. The sample shows about 59,000 clones, 65% to 80% of them seen only once. Although they were nominally healthy when sampled, donors likely had unrecorded immune exposures. The clonotype was recovered from a man between 25 and 39 years old in good health and CMV-seropositive. Sequencing was performed on PBMCs. This rearrangement joins TRBV7-8 to TRBJ2-7; 8 bases agree with TRBD1. CDR3 protein: CASSLQGAMYEQYF. In DNA form, the CDR3 reads TGTGCCAGCAGCTTGCAGGGGGCGATGTACGAGCAGTACTTC.